These 9 T cell receptor beta chains were all obtained from the same sample, sequenced in a study of shared clonotypes between healthy human individuals. Generated by immunoSEQ multiplex PCR, the TCRdb table keeps only in-frame clones and is missing some. Of about 2 million clones listed, about 95% were seen once; the top ten hold more than 0.9%. CD8 cells regarded as naive lacked CD45RO, were positively chosen for CCR7, and omitted terminally differentiated effector memory CD45RA+ cells. The material sequenced was naive CD8+ T cells sorted from blood. These receptors all come from a man between 18 and 29 years old in good health.

On this clone: Other nucleotide sequences in the sample specify the same CDR3. The J gene is TRBJ1-2, the V gene TRBV10-3, with TRBD1 matching 8 bases. V was pared by 0 bases and J by 4 bases, with 1 base of the junction left unmatched. This CDR3 is 14 amino acids long. The germline CDR1 and CDR2 sequences are ENHRY and SYGVKD. CDR3 sequence: CAISESTGGYGYTF. For the CDR3, the DNA is TGTGCCATCAGTGAGTCTACAGGGGGCTATGGCTACACCTTC.

The J gene is TRBJ1-1, the V gene TRBV2; 7 bases align to TRBD1. CDR3 length: 15 residues. Germline assignment: CDR1 SNHLY and CDR2 FYNNEI. The V and J ends lost 5 bases and 5 bases, in that order; junction bases with no gene match: 11. The CDR3 DNA follows: TGTGCCAGCAGTCCCCCGACAGGGAGGAAGACTGAAGCTTTCTTT. Amino acid sequence: CASSPPTGRKTEAFF.

The chain uses TRBV6-5 and TRBJ1-4; D possibly corresponds to TRBD1 (5 bases). The CDR3 runs 14 residues. V was cut by 5 bases and J by 7 bases, with 14 bases left in between. CDR1 and CDR2 from the germline V gene are MNHEY and SVGAGI. The CDR3 nucleotides read TGTGCCAGCAGTATGGGGGGATTTGGTGAAAAACTGTTTTTT. It codes for CASSMGGFGEKLFF.

This clone has a single count. The CDR3, as DNA: TGTGCCAGTAGTTGGGACTGGAATGAGCAGTTCTTC. This sequence encodes CASSWDWNEQFF. V gene TRBV19 combines with J gene TRBJ2-1; tentative D call: TRBD2 (6 bases). With 5 bases removed from V and 7 bases from J, the gap between germline ends came to 9 bases. In germline, CDR1 is LNHDA, CDR2 SQIVND (reference sequence). The CDR3 totals 12 residues.

As regards this clone: The same CDR3 arises from other DNA sequences in this sample as well. The genes are TRBV7-9 and TRBJ2-7; D is undetermined. With 3 bases removed from V and 3 bases from J, the gap between germline ends came to 6 bases. Per germline, CDR1 SEHNR and CDR2 FQNEAQ (reference sequence). The CDR3 covers 12 residues. The CDR3 protein is CASSFADYEQYF. CDR3 DNA sequence: TGTGCCAGCAGCTTTGCAGACTACGAGCAGTACTTC.

This clone was seen a few times. The V call is TRBV30, the J call TRBJ1-1, with unresolved D. The CDR3 is made up of 12 amino acids. Per the germline V gene, CDR1 is GTSNPN and CDR2 is SVGIG (reference sequence). V dropped 0 bases and J dropped 8 bases, with 10 bases sitting between them. The chain's CDR3 is CAWSVRAVEAFF. The CDR3 DNA sequence: TGTGCCTGGAGTGTAAGGGCCGTAGAAGCTTTCTTT.

In this sample, this clone turned up once. The V gene is TRBV6-5, the J gene TRBJ1-1; 8 nucleotides agree with TRBD1. The CDR3 spans 14 residues. Germline V gene sequence: CDR1 MNHEY, CDR2 SVGAGI. V shed 4 bases and J 4 bases; nucleotides not matched to a gene: 5. The CDR3 bases are TGTGCCAGCAGTTCCGACAGGGGCCGCACTGAAGCTTTCTTT. Its translation is CASSSDRGRTEAFF.

The rearrangement uses TRBV9 and TRBJ1-2; 12 bases match TRBD1. Germline CDR1 is SGDLS and CDR2 is YYNGEE. J gave up 6 bases and V 3 bases, and 6 bases lay outside the gene matches. The length of the CDR3 is 15 residues. The CDR3 DNA follows: TGTGCCAGCAGCGCCGGGACAGGGGGCTATCATGGCTACACCTTC. It is translated as CASSAGTGGYHGYTF. The variable domain in full, completed from reference TRBV9 and TRBJ1-2, reads DSGVTQTPKHLITATGQRVTLRCSPRSGDLSVYWYQQSLDQGLQFLIQYYNGEERAKGNILERFSAQQFPDLHSELNLSSLELGDSALYFCASSAGTGGYHGYTFGSGTRLTVV.

The chain combines TRBV7-9 with TRBJ2-1, with a tentative D call TRBD2 (7 bases). The CDR3 has 16 residues. Germline CDR1 and CDR2: SEHNR and FQNEAQ (reference sequence). Trimming removed 5 bases from V and 3 bases from J, with 17 bases in between. CDR3 protein: CASSPSKGGNYNEQFF. CDR3 bases: TGTGCCAGCAGCCCCTCGAAGGGGGGGAACTACAATGAGCAGTTCTTC.